This entry lists 32 T cell receptor beta chains sequenced from one sample in a study of response to subunit inactivated influenza vaccine listed by TCRdb under 2018. The time point label, as the study defines it: more than 35 days after influenza vaccine administration. The library was obtained by RT-PCR. Sequencing was performed on an Illumina HiSeq 2500. TCRdb ran its own pipeline on the public reads, namely fastp trimming at Q25 and MiXCR clone calling, and kept in-frame beta chains. Under each unique CDR3 protein, matching rows form one entry showing the most common genes and DNA. This sample lists around 480,000 distinct CDR3 sequences; approximately 11% were detected once. The biggest ten clones account for approximately 12% of the sample. The sequencing here drew on PBMCs from blood, taken 40 to 50 days after vaccination. The receptors shown here come from a man aged 50 to 60 who received an inactivated influenza vaccine. Donor details come from another sample of the same person, matched by shared clones.

This clonotype was counted ten times or more. V and J are TRBV7-2 and TRBJ1-3; D possibly corresponds to TRBD1 (5 bases). CDR1 is SGHTA and CDR2 is FQGNSA in the germline V gene. This CDR3 contains 14 residues. V lost 5 bases, J lost 0 bases, and 8 bases lay in between. This CDR3 reads CASSLDSSGNTIYF. The CDR3 nucleotides read TGTGCCAGCAGCCTAGACAGCTCTGGAAACACCATATATTTT.

This clonotype was observed a few times. V gene TRBV6-1 combines with J gene TRBJ1-2; 9 bases fit TRBD1. Unmatched junction bases numbered 18, after V lost 6 bases and J lost 7 bases. Looked up from germline, CDR1 is MNHNS and CDR2 is SASEGT. The CDR3 has 17 amino acids. CDR3 in amino acids: CASSRGTGTGYKSGYTF. The CDR3 region has the DNA TGTGCCAGCAGCCGAGGCACCGGGACAGGGTATAAGTCTGGCTACACCTTC.

This clonotype was picked up many times. This chain links TRBV5-1 with TRBJ2-5, with D possibly TRBD2 on 5 matching bases. Trimming shortened V by 4 bases and J by 1 base, and 8 bases separated the two germline ends. Germline values: CDR1 SGHRS, CDR2 YFSETQ. CDR3 size: 13 residues. CDR3 region: CASSPGIQETQYF. The CDR3 coding sequence is TGCGCCAGCAGCCCGGGGATCCAAGAGACCCAGTACTTC.

This clonotype was recorded a few times. The genes are TRBV10-3 and TRBJ2-3; perhaps TRBD2 as D (5 bases). Germline CDR1 is ENHRY and CDR2 is SYGVKD. V gave up 0 bases and J gave up 7 bases, with 11 bases separating them. The CDR3 spans 14 residues. For the CDR3, the DNA is TGTGCCATCAGTGAGTCGATGAGGGCCTATACGCAGTATTTT. The encoded protein is CAISESMRAYTQYF.

This clonotype has only a few counts. The CDR3 region has the DNA TGTGCCAGCAGCTCCAAGCGGGAGGGCCTCTTCACCGGGGAGCTGTTTTTT. Translating it yields CASSSKREGLFTGELFF. This rearrangement joins TRBV7-3 to TRBJ2-2; TRBD2 aligns across 10 bases. The trim removed 4 bases at V and 4 bases at J, leaving 9 bases unmatched. The CDR3 covers 17 residues. Per the germline V gene, CDR1 is SGHTA and CDR2 is FQGTGA. Full variable domain (missing parts from reference TRBV7-3 and TRBJ2-2): GAGVSQTPSNKVTEKGKYVELRCDPISGHTALYWYRQSLGQGPEFLIYFQGTGAADDSGLPNDRFFAVRPEGSVSTLKIQRTERGDSAVYLCASSSKREGLFTGELFFGEGSRLTVL.

The table lists this clonotype with many counts. The chain combines TRBV5-1 with TRBJ1-1, with no clear D. The V end was cut by 0 bases, the J end by 2 bases, with 11 bases between. Germline V gene lookup returns CDR1 SGHRS and CDR2 YFSETQ. CDR3 length equals 15 residues. CDR3 residues: CASSLGSGANTEAFF. The CDR3 DNA reads as TGCGCCAGCAGCTTGGGCTCAGGAGCTAACACTGAAGCTTTCTTT.

The chain is built from TRBV11-1 and TRBJ2-1, with 9 bases aligning to TRBD1. CDR3 length: 18 amino acids. CDR1 is SGHAT, CDR2 FQDESV, per germline (reference sequence). J gave up 0 bases and V 2 bases, and 8 bases lay outside the gene matches. The CDR3 sequence is CASSLRAWDRVSYNEQFF. DNA for the CDR3: TGTGCCAGCAGCTTAAGAGCCTGGGACAGGGTCTCCTACAATGAGCAGTTCTTC.

J is TRBJ2-7 and V is TRBV3-1; 9 nucleotides agree with TRBD1. The junction had 4 bases not matched to a gene; V was cut back by 1 base and J by 3 bases. This CDR3 is 15 amino acids long. CDR1 LGHDT and CDR2 YNNKEL come from the germline V gene (reference sequence). In DNA, the CDR3 is TGTGCCAGCAGCCAAGCGGACAGGGGTAGCTACGAGCAGTACTTC. Its translation: CASSQADRGSYEQYF.

The rearrangement joins TRBV21-1 to TRBJ2-7; no check of the table's D call, TRBD2, against the DNA was made. TRBV21-1 is a known pseudogene. The CDR3 is made up of 19 amino acids. The DNA for the CDR3 is TGTGCCAGCAGCAATTGGTCCCTTTGTTGGGAGGACCCACGGACCGAGCAGTACTTC. Residues: CASSNWSLCWEDPRTEQYF.

In DNA form, the CDR3 reads TGTGCCAGCAGCGCGACAGGAACCTATAGCAATCAGCCCCAGCATTTT. Translation: CASSATGTYSNQPQHF. This chain joins TRBV2 and TRBJ1-5, with a possible D match to TRBD1 (6 bases). The germline V and J ends were trimmed by 6 bases and 0 bases, with 15 bases remaining between them. CDR1 SNHLY and CDR2 FYNNEI come from the germline V gene. This CDR3 is built from 16 residues.

V gene TRBV6-5 combines with J gene TRBJ2-2, with 9 bases matching TRBD2. With 4 bases clipped from V and 0 bases from J, the junction kept 3 bases outside the gene matches. Germline V gives CDR1 MNHEY, CDR2 SVGAGI. The CDR3 is 16 amino acids. The CDR3 DNA reads as TGTGCCAGCAGTTCGTTAGCGGGGGCGAACACCGGGGAGCTGTTTTTT. It codes for CASSSLAGANTGELFF.

The rearrangement joins TRBV3-1 to TRBJ2-1, with a possible D match to TRBD2 (6 bases). The CDR3 is 18 residues long. CDR1 and CDR2 from the germline V gene are LGHDT and YNNKEL (reference sequence). V was cut by 4 bases and J by 7 bases, with 26 bases left in between. The CDR3 nucleotides read TGTGCCAGCAGCCGAGATTTCCGTCCTAATGCGGGGTGGAATGAGCAGTTCTTC. Its translation: CASSRDFRPNAGWNEQFF.

This clonotype was detected a few times. The rearrangement joins TRBV7-2 to TRBJ2-3; either TRBD1 or TRBD2 may supply D (5 bases each). The germline gives CDR1 SGHTA, CDR2 FQGNSA. This CDR3 contains 11 residues. V was cut by 5 bases and J by 13 bases, with 13 bases left in between. The CDR3 sequence: CASSRDGHKYF. The CDR3 nucleotides are TGTGCCAGCAGCCGGGACGGTCATAAGTATTTT.

This sequence joins TRBV6-2 or TRBV6-3 and TRBJ1-1, with 7 positions matching TRBD1. The CDR3 extends over 17 amino acids. CDR1 is MNHEY, CDR2 SVGEGT, per germline. With V trimmed by 1 base and J by 0 bases, 8 bases remained unmatched. CDR3 nucleotide sequence: TGTGCCAGCAGTTACTTGGTGGGACAGCGATTGAACACTGAAGCTTTCTTT. As protein: CASSYLVGQRLNTEAFF.

This clonotype showed up many times. The V gene is TRBV5-1, the J gene TRBJ2-5; D gene unclear. V was cut by 7 bases and J by 5 bases, with 18 bases left in between. CDR1 and CDR2 from the germline V gene are SGHRS and YFSETQ. The CDR3 has 14 residues. The CDR3 sequence: CASSPQASGETQYF. CDR3 DNA: TGCGCCAGCTCGCCCCAAGCGTCGGGTGAGACCCAGTACTTC.

This clonotype showed up just a few times. The chain links TRBV20-1 to TRBJ1-2; 11 bases match TRBD1. The CDR3 consists of 14 residues. Trimming took 4 bases from V and 4 from J; bases not matched to a gene: 5. The V gene's germline CDR1 is DFQATT and CDR2 SNEGSKA (reference sequence). CDR3 region: CSANPGTGGYGYTF. CDR3 DNA: TGCAGTGCTAACCCCGGGACAGGGGGCTATGGCTACACCTTC.

In its sample, this clonotype was seen many times. This sequence joins TRBV12-3 or TRBV12-4 and TRBJ2-7; D is unclear. CDR3 length: 12 residues. The germline V and J ends were trimmed by 2 bases and 6 bases, with 8 bases remaining between them. The CDR3 loop is CASSLTGFEQYF. The CDR3 region has the DNA TGTGCCAGCAGTTTAACGGGCTTCGAGCAGTACTTC.

The J gene is TRBJ2-7, the V gene TRBV12-3 or TRBV12-4; TRBD1 matches at 8 bases. J was trimmed by 3 bases and V by 6 bases; bases with no gene match: 13. The CDR3 sequence is 16 residues long. The CDR3 spells CASSSTWTGRGYEQYF. Here the CDR3 DNA reads TGTGCCAGCAGCAGCACCTGGACAGGGCGAGGCTACGAGCAGTACTTC.

This clonotype appeared a few times. The J gene is TRBJ1-1, the V gene TRBV20-1; D call uncertain. Trimming cost V 6 bases and J 1 base, with 9 bases left between them. Germline assignment: CDR1 DFQATT and CDR2 SNEGSKA (reference sequence). The CDR3 runs to 12 residues. The CDR3 nucleotides read TGCAGTGCAAGACTGAAGAACACTGAAGCTTTCTTT. It yields the protein CSARLKNTEAFF.

CDR3 region: CSGHPQGLLYNEQFF. The CDR3 DNA reads as TGCAGTGGTCACCCGCAGGGGCTTTTATACAATGAGCAGTTCTTC. This chain uses TRBV20-1 with TRBJ2-1; TRBD1 might be the D (6 bases). V dropped 7 bases and J dropped 4 bases, with 20 bases sitting between them. CDR3 size: 15 residues. Germline V gene sequence: CDR1 DFQATT, CDR2 SNEGSKA (reference sequence).

This clonotype has a handful of counts. The chain uses TRBV11-2 and TRBJ2-4; 10 bases fit TRBD1. The CDR3 length is 17 residues. The V segment lost 3 bases and the J segment 4 bases; nucleotides outside the gene matches: 9. The germline gives CDR1 SGHAT, CDR2 FQNNGV. CDR3 protein: CASSFVPQGQGKNIQYF. CDR3 coding DNA: TGTGCCAGCAGCTTTGTACCCCAGGGACAGGGGAAAAACATTCAGTACTTC. Filled out from reference TRBV11-2 and TRBJ2-4, the complete variable domain reads EAGVAQSPRYKIIEKRQSVAFWCNPISGHATLYWYQQILGQGPKLLIQFQNNGVVDDSQLPKDRFSAERLKGVDSTLKIQPAKLEDSAVYLCASSFVPQGQGKNIQYFGAGTRLSVL.

This clonotype was seen a handful of times. The CDR3 loop is CASSLGDRVLTEAFF. The CDR3 DNA reads TGTGCCAGCAGTTTAGGGGACAGGGTACTCACTGAAGCTTTCTTT. V usage is TRBV28 and J usage is TRBJ1-1, with TRBD1 matching 9 bases. Germline V CDR1 and CDR2: MDHEN, SYDVKM. V lost 2 bases and J lost 4; bases outside the gene matches: 5. The CDR3 has 15 amino acids.

This clonotype was seen a few times. This chain links TRBV6-2 or TRBV6-3 with TRBJ2-1; unclear D gene. This CDR3 is 17 amino acids long. CDR1 is MNHEY, CDR2 SVGEGT, per germline. V was cut by 2 bases and J by 0 bases, with 14 bases left in between. DNA of the CDR3: TGTGCCAGCAGTTACGTTGTCAGCCGAAGCTCCTACAATGAGCAGTTCTTC. This translates into CASSYVVSRSSYNEQFF.

DNA for the CDR3: TGTGCCAGCAGCTTCTCGACCACCGCCGCGTGGACCCAGTACTTC. It yields the protein CASSFSTTAAWTQYF. The chain couples TRBV5-6 to TRBJ2-5; no definite D call. This CDR3 has 15 amino acids. Germline values: CDR1 SGHDT, CDR2 YYEEEE. The V and J ends lost 2 bases and 7 bases respectively, with 18 bases between them.

The chain joins TRBV9 to TRBJ2-2; D is uncertain. This CDR3 contains 14 residues. Per the germline V gene, CDR1 is SGDLS and CDR2 is YYNGEE. The V and J ends lost 0 bases and 4 bases respectively, with 7 bases between them. DNA for the CDR3: TGTGCCAGCAGCGTAGACGTAGGCACCGGGGAGCTGTTTTTT. Protein sequence: CASSVDVGTGELFF.

This sequence joins TRBV12-3 or TRBV12-4 and TRBJ2-7; 8 bases are shared with TRBD1. Trimming took 6 bases from V and 3 from J; bases not matched to a gene: 13. The CDR3 runs 16 residues. Here the CDR3 reads CASSPRSTGVGYEQYF. CDR3 nucleotide sequence: TGTGCCAGCAGCCCGCGGTCGACAGGGGTTGGCTACGAGCAGTACTTC.

The gene calls are TRBV1 and TRBJ2-7; TRBD2, the table's D call, was not compared with the DNA. TRBV1 is deemed a pseudogene. This CDR3 comprises 15 residues. CDR3 in DNA: TGCACCAGCAGTCCGACTAGCGGGGGGTCCTACGAGCAGTACTTC. Translation: CTSSPTSGGSYEQYF.

V and J are TRBV20-1 and TRBJ2-7, with TRBD1 identical over 9 bases. The CDR3 loop spans 12 amino acids. Germline V CDR1 and CDR2: DFQATT, SNEGSKA (reference sequence). Losses at the gene ends were 4 bases for V and 5 bases for J; bases not matched to a gene: 3. CDR3 sequence (DNA): TGCAGTGCTACCGGGACAGGGAACGAGCAGTACTTC. Encoded protein: CSATGTGNEQYF.

The V and J genes are TRBV7-6 and TRBJ1-1; D gene uncertain. This CDR3 region has 14 residues. Germline loops: CDR1 SGHVS, CDR2 FNYEAQ. The V and J ends lost 4 bases and 1 base respectively, with 10 bases between them. CDR3 amino acids: CASSSETENTEAFF. CDR3 DNA sequence: TGTGCCAGCAGCTCCGAAACAGAGAACACTGAAGCTTTCTTT.

CDR3 sequence (DNA): TGCGCCAGCAGCACGCCGGGACGGTCGAACACTGAAGCTTTCTTT. Its protein is CASSTPGRSNTEAFF. The rearrangement links TRBV5-1 to TRBJ1-1, with D possibly being TRBD1 (5 bases). Trimming removed 4 bases from V and 1 base from J, with 14 bases in between. The CDR3 contains 15 residues. CDR1 is SGHRS, CDR2 YFSETQ, per germline.

Many counts were recorded for this clonotype. The V gene is TRBV14, the J gene TRBJ2-3; 10 bases align to TRBD2. The CDR3 is 16 amino acids. The germline CDR1 and CDR2 sequences are SGHDN and FVKESK. J gave up 4 bases and V 1 base, and 5 bases lay outside the gene matches. CDR3 sequence (DNA): TGTGCCAGCAGCCAAGTGCCTAGCGGGAGCGCAGATACGCAGTATTTT. It translates to CASSQVPSGSADTQYF.

This clonotype was detected ten times or more. This rearrangement joins TRBV5-1 to TRBJ1-2; D is unclear. The ends were cut back, 3 bases at V and 2 bases at J, with 5 bases in the middle. Per germline, CDR1 SGHRS and CDR2 YFSETQ. This CDR3 is built from 12 residues. The CDR3 region is CASSSDNYGYTF. The CDR3 DNA reads TGCGCCAGCAGCTCGGACAACTATGGCTACACCTTC.